This T cell receptor beta chain was identified in a study of TIL therapy for anti-PD-1-resistant metastatic lung cancer. Study overall: Patients had a median age of approximately 56 years (range about 38-85). Study observations and caveats: After infusion, TIL clonotypes partly replaced peripheral T cells and declined over months.

This sample's time point: pre-treatment sample, taken before nivolumab and TIL therapy. Germline V gene data show CDR1 as LGHNA and CDR2 as YNFKEQ. V shed 5 bases and J 8 bases; nucleotides not matched to a gene: 9. The CDR3 is 15 residues long. A note on this clone: No antigen is known for it.

Sequencing used immunoSEQ v3. Sequencing depth was some 2 million read pairs for survey level, roughly 5-6.5 million for deep. This table comes from immunoSEQ multiplex PCR, and its TCRdb copy is limited to in-frame clones, with some not included. Among some 60,000 clones listed, 55% to 75% were seen once. The clonotype originates from a person between 25 and 80 years old with non-small cell lung cancer. The chain joins TRBV4-2 to TRBJ1-6; TRBD1 matches at 7 bases. The sample was blood, taken at baseline. The CDR3 DNA reads TGTGCCAGCAGCTATACCGGGACAGATGATTCACCCCTCCACTTT. It translates to CASSYTGTDDSPLHF.